The 28 T cell receptor beta chains below come from one sample, sequenced in a study of cytomegalovirus exposure and HLA in healthy donors. 13 Jbeta primers and 60 Vbeta primers were used for the PCR. The protocol was immunoSEQ multiplex PCR, while the TCRdb copy is restricted to in-frame clones and leaves out a portion. The repertoire holds 150,000 to 160,000 clones, with 70% to 80% as singletons. The sequencing sample was made of PBMCs. These receptors all stem from a man aged 25 to 40 in good health and CMV-seropositive.

This chain connects TRBV6-1 to TRBJ2-5, with D possibly matching TRBD2 (7 bases). Germline V gene data show CDR1 as MNHNS and CDR2 as SASEGT. Between the trimmed V and J ends, which lost 4 bases and 2 bases, there was a span of 11 bases. The CDR3 contains 14 residues. Here the CDR3 reads CASSVQGGQETQYF. The DNA of the CDR3 is TGTGCCAGCAGTGTACAGGGAGGGCAAGAGACCCAGTACTTC.

The chain links TRBV19 to TRBJ2-5; 8 bases match TRBD2. This CDR3 has 15 amino acids. J was trimmed by 0 bases and V by 3 bases; bases with no gene match: 3. Germline-derived CDR1 and CDR2 are LNHDA and SQIVND (reference sequence). CDR3: CASSMAAGDQETQYF. The CDR3 nucleotides are TGTGCCAGTAGTATGGCAGCGGGGGACCAAGAGACCCAGTACTTC.

This chain connects TRBV29-1 to TRBJ1-1; 7 nucleotides align to TRBD1. The V gene end was trimmed by 2 bases and the J gene end by 3 bases; junction bases not matched to a gene: 6. The CDR3 runs 14 residues. Germline CDR1 SQVTM, CDR2 ANQGSEA. This CDR3 reads CSVEWRGRHTEAFF. DNA of the CDR3: TGCAGCGTTGAATGGAGGGGGCGGCACACTGAAGCTTTCTTT.

On this clone: The same CDR3 can be traced to other DNA sequences in this sample. This chain connects TRBV27 to TRBJ1-2, with 8 bases fitting TRBD1. CDR1 is MNHEY, CDR2 SMNVEV, per germline (reference sequence). The CDR3 extends over 13 amino acids. With V trimmed by 5 bases and J by 4 bases, 3 bases remained unmatched. DNA of the CDR3: TGTGCCAGCAGTCTGGACAGGGCCTATGGCTACACCTTC. Residues: CASSLDRAYGYTF.

As DNA, the CDR3 is TGTGCCAGCAGCTTATTAACAGGGGGCATTTACAATGAGCAGTTCTTC. Translated: CASSLLTGGIYNEQFF. This chain joins TRBV7-3 and TRBJ2-1, with 9 positions matching TRBD1. CDR1 and CDR2 (germline): SGHTA, FQGTGA. Trimming took 2 bases from V and 4 from J; bases not matched to a gene: 6. This CDR3 region has 16 residues. Complete variable domain (other parts from reference TRBV7-3 and TRBJ2-1): GAGVSQTPSNKVTEKGKYVELRCDPISGHTALYWYRQSLGQGPEFLIYFQGTGAADDSGLPNDRFFAVRPEGSVSTLKIQRTERGDSAVYLCASSLLTGGIYNEQFFGPGTRLTVL.

This chain uses TRBV7-8 with TRBJ2-7; D is uncertain. V was cut by 5 bases and J by 4 bases, with 15 bases left in between. Germline-derived CDR1 and CDR2 are SGHVS and FQNEAQ. The CDR3 has 14 residues. CDR3 sequence reads: CASSLVSQEYEQYF. The DNA for the CDR3 is TGTGCCAGCAGCCTCGTCTCGCAGGAATACGAGCAGTACTTC. Full variable domain (outside the CDR3, taken from reference TRBV7-8 and TRBJ2-7): GAGVSQSPRYKVAKRGQDVALRCDPISGHVSLFWYQQALGQGPEFLTYFQNEAQLDKSGLPSDRFFAERPEGSVSTLKIQRTQQEDSAVYLCASSLVSQEYEQYFGPGTRLTVT.

The V call is TRBV9, the J call TRBJ1-5; possibly TRBD1 for D (6 bases). Germline V gives CDR1 SGDLS, CDR2 YYNGEE. Trimming shortened V by 3 bases and J by 0 bases, and 10 bases separated the two germline ends. There are 15 residues in the CDR3. Here the CDR3 reads CASSATGNSNQPQHF. CDR3 nucleotides: TGTGCCAGCAGCGCCACAGGGAATAGCAATCAGCCCCAGCATTTT.

The rearrangement joins TRBV5-1 to TRBJ2-3; D gene unclear. V was pared by 4 bases and J by 5 bases, with 8 bases between. Germline V lookup: CDR1 SGHRS, CDR2 YFSETQ. The CDR3 sequence is 12 residues long. In nucleotides, the CDR3 is TGCGCCAGCAGCCACAGAAGAGATACGCAGTATTTT. Residues: CASSHRRDTQYF.

This clone has only a few counts. V usage is TRBV2 and J usage is TRBJ1-5; D is undetermined. The V end lost 4 bases, the J end lost 1 base, and 5 bases lay between the germline ends. This CDR3 spans 13 amino acids. Germline V lookup: CDR1 SNHLY, CDR2 FYNNEI. CDR3 loop: CASSAPSNQPQHF. DNA for the CDR3: TGTGCCAGCAGTGCCCCGAGCAATCAGCCCCAGCATTTT.

The gene calls are TRBV29-1 and TRBJ2-2; 10 nucleotides match TRBD1. The CDR3 has 12 residues. After removal of 7 bases from V and 8 bases from J, the junction contained 4 bases not matched to a gene. CDR1 is SQVTM, CDR2 ANQGSEA, per germline. CDR3 sequence (DNA): TGCAGCGCAAGACAGGGGGCGGGGGAGCTGTTTTTT. Protein sequence: CSARQGAGELFF.

This chain uses TRBV30 with TRBJ1-2, with 9 bases lining up with TRBD1. The germline V gene has CDR1 GTSNPN and CDR2 SVGIG (reference sequence). This CDR3 has 17 residues. After removal of 0 bases from V and 0 bases from J, the junction contained 8 bases not matched to a gene. CDR3 sequence (DNA): TGTGCCTGGAGTGTGGTAACAGGGGGCGCTTCTAACTATGGCTACACCTTC. Residues: CAWSVVTGGASNYGYTF.

V and J are TRBV5-1 and TRBJ1-4; weak D call: TRBD1 (5 bases). CDR1 and CDR2 from the germline V gene are SGHRS and YFSETQ. Trimming cost V 0 bases and J 14 bases, with 8 bases left between them. The CDR3 has 11 amino acids. The CDR3 is CASSLEGRLFF. The DNA of the CDR3 is TGCGCCAGCAGCTTGGAGGGGCGGCTGTTTTTT.

The rearrangement uses TRBV7-2 and TRBJ2-7; maybe TRBD2 (6 bases). This CDR3 spans 13 amino acids. Germline CDR1 is SGHTA and CDR2 is FQGNSA. The ends were cut back, 4 bases at V and 5 bases at J, with 12 bases in the middle. The CDR3 bases are TGTGCCAGCAGCTCCAGGGAGGCGAACGAGCAGTACTTC. Protein sequence: CASSSREANEQYF.

The chain has TRBV5-1 and TRBJ1-3; 8 bases match TRBD1. CDR3 length: 14 residues. The germline gives CDR1 SGHRS, CDR2 YFSETQ. V shed 4 bases and J 3 bases; nucleotides not matched to a gene: 3. CDR3 nucleotides: TGCGCCAGCAGCCAGGGGACAGGTGGAAACACCATATATTTT. Its translation: CASSQGTGGNTIYF.

This clone is a singleton in its sample. The CDR3 here is CASRERGEQYF. Here the CDR3 DNA reads TGCGCCAGCAGGGAAAGAGGCGAGCAGTACTTC. The chain employs TRBV5-1 and TRBJ2-7; D uncertain. Germline V gene sequence: CDR1 SGHRS, CDR2 YFSETQ. The CDR3 sequence is 11 residues long. The V gene lost 5 bases and the J gene lost 6 bases, with 9 bases spanning the gap.

The V and J genes are TRBV5-1 and TRBJ2-7; TRBD1 matches 11 bases. The CDR3 covers 14 residues. Germline V gives CDR1 SGHRS, CDR2 YFSETQ. V gave up 4 bases and J gave up 4 bases; unmatched junction bases: 4. CDR3 sequence reads: CASSNGQGAYEQYF. In DNA form, the CDR3 reads TGCGCCAGCAGCAACGGACAGGGGGCGTACGAGCAGTACTTC.

J is TRBJ1-1 and V is TRBV18; 7 nucleotides line up with TRBD1. V lost 3 bases and J lost 7; bases outside the gene matches: 2. The CDR3 sequence is 12 residues long. Germline V gene lookup returns CDR1 KGHSH and CDR2 LQKENI. The CDR3 reads CASSPDRVEAFF. Here the CDR3 DNA reads TGTGCCAGCTCACCCGACAGGGTTGAAGCTTTCTTT.

Notes on this clone: At one boundary the junction diverges from the germline segment, which might be a read error. The V call is TRBV15, the J call TRBJ1-1, with D unresolved. CDR3 length equals 13 residues. CDR1 is LNHNV, CDR2 YYDKDF, per germline (reference sequence). The CDR3: CTTSRDPYTEAFF. As DNA, the CDR3 is TGTACCACCAGCAGAGATCCCTACACTGAAGCTTTCTTT.

The chain couples TRBV10-1 to TRBJ1-4; D perhaps matches TRBD1 (6 bases). Germline CDR1 and CDR2: WNHNN and SYGVQD (reference sequence). V lost 2 bases and J lost 0, with 16 bases in between. The CDR3 sequence is 18 residues long. In DNA, the CDR3 is TGCGCCAGCAGTGAGAGACAGGACTCCCTCGCAACTAATGAAAAACTGTTTTTT. Protein sequence: CASSERQDSLATNEKLFF.

This chain uses TRBV2 with TRBJ1-6; D not certain. Trimming left V 6 bases short and J 6 bases short, with 12 bases between. This CDR3 is built from 14 residues. CDR1 SNHLY and CDR2 FYNNEI come from the germline V gene. CDR3 in DNA: TGTGCCAGCAGCAACGCGGGAGCTAATTCACCCCTCCACTTT. As protein: CASSNAGANSPLHF.

V is TRBV4-3 and J is TRBJ2-1; 9 bases align to TRBD2. The length of the CDR3 is 15 residues. Germline values: CDR1 LGHNA, CDR2 YSLEER. V dropped 7 bases and J dropped 6; count of bases not matched to a gene: 10. The CDR3 loop is CASTPWAGGRNEQFF. In DNA form, the CDR3 reads TGCGCCAGCACCCCGTGGGCGGGGGGGCGCAATGAGCAGTTCTTC.

The chain combines TRBV4-2 with TRBJ1-5, with D possibly TRBD1 on 5 matching bases. V was pared by 2 bases and J by 4 bases, with 12 bases between. The V gene's germline CDR1 is LGHNA and CDR2 YNFKEQ. The CDR3 consists of 15 residues. The CDR3 loop reads CASSQNAGGNQPQHF. The CDR3 coding sequence is TGTGCCAGCAGCCAAAATGCGGGGGGGAATCAGCCCCAGCATTTT.

CDR3 coding DNA: TGTGTGGGGACAAGAACTAATGAAAAACTGTTTTTT. Protein: CVGTRTNEKLFF. The rearrangement links TRBV30 to TRBJ1-4, with D maybe TRBD1 (6 bases). Germline V gene lookup returns CDR1 GTSNPN and CDR2 SVGIG (reference sequence). This CDR3 region has 12 residues.

The V gene is TRBV5-1, the J gene TRBJ2-3; perhaps TRBD2 as D (7 bases). Germline CDR1 is SGHRS and CDR2 is YFSETQ. The V and J ends lost 4 bases and 5 bases respectively, with 23 bases between them. CDR3 size: 17 residues. As DNA, the CDR3 is TGCGCCAGCAGCCCTACCAGCGGTGGGGGGGCCCAAGATACGCAGTATTTT. It yields the protein CASSPTSGGGAQDTQYF. Combining the CDR3 with reference TRBV5-1 and TRBJ2-3 gives the whole variable domain KAGVTQTPRYLIKTRGQQVTLSCSPISGHRSVSWYQQTPGQGLQFLFEYFSETQRNKGNFPGRFSGRQFSNSRSEMNVSTLELGDSALYLCASSPTSGGGAQDTQYFGPGTRLTVL.

The gene calls are TRBV7-2 and TRBJ1-5, with a possible D match to TRBD1 (6 bases). V was clipped by 5 bases and J by 3 bases, with 11 bases between them. This CDR3 contains 14 residues. Germline V gene sequence: CDR1 SGHTA, CDR2 FQGNSA. CDR3 bases: TGTGCCAGCAGCCCCGAGGGGGACAATCAGCCCCAGCATTTT. Its protein is CASSPEGDNQPQHF.

The genes are TRBV20-1 and TRBJ1-1; D call uncertain. Trimming pared 6 bases from V and 1 base from J, leaving 6 bases between. The CDR3 has 11 amino acids. Per germline, CDR1 DFQATT and CDR2 SNEGSKA (reference sequence). Written as DNA, the CDR3 is TGCAGTGCGCCCAGGAACACTGAAGCTTTCTTT. This encodes CSAPRNTEAFF.

The rearrangement uses TRBV14 and TRBJ2-1; possibly TRBD1 for D (6 bases). Germline V gene sequence: CDR1 SGHDN, CDR2 FVKESK. The V and J ends lost 0 bases and 1 base respectively, with 10 bases between them. The CDR3 has 16 residues. In nucleotides, the CDR3 is TGTGCCAGCAGCCAAGAAGAACAGGGTTCCTACAATGAGCAGTTCTTC. Translation: CASSQEEQGSYNEQFF. The complete variable domain, with remaining parts taken from reference TRBV14 and TRBJ2-1, reads EAGVTQFPSHSVIEKGQTVTLRCDPISGHDNLYWYRRVMGKEIKFLLHFVKESKQDESGMPNNRFLAERTGGTYSTLKVQPAELEDSGVYFCASSQEEQGSYNEQFFGPGTRLTVL.

The genes are TRBV27 and TRBJ2-7; D may be TRBD1 (8 bases). The CDR3 is made up of 14 amino acids. V was pared by 2 bases and J by 4 bases, with 12 bases between. Germline-derived CDR1 and CDR2 are MNHEY and SMNVEV (reference sequence). The chain's CDR3 is CASSLDRGGYEQYF. The CDR3 nucleotides are TGTGCCAGCAGTTTAGACAGGGGAGGGTACGAGCAGTACTTC.